This T cell receptor beta chain was profiled in a study of human thymus T cells. Whole-study findings and limits: Related research described strongly overlapping thymic repertoires in unrelated people. Across thymic and blood repertoires, the usage of V and J genes appeared to be biased.

V was trimmed by 3 bases and J by 1 base, leaving 12 bases between them. Per the germline V gene, CDR1 is LNHDA and CDR2 is SQIVND (reference sequence). This CDR3 is built from 15 residues. In corrective heart surgery, resections were taken, and these provided the thymus tissue. Comment on this clone: Antigen specificity is unknown.

Produced via immunoSEQ multiplex PCR; TCRdb's table is partial and in-frame only. The sample contains roughly 120,000 clones, 90% to 95% of which appear only once. This sequence originates from a boy under two years old with a congenital heart defect but otherwise immunologically healthy. The chain combines TRBV19 with TRBJ2-5; weak D call: TRBD2 (5 bases). Sequencing was performed on thymus tissue. Here the CDR3 DNA reads TGTGCCAGTAGTATGAGTACCGAGGGCCAAGAGACCCAGTACTTC. Translated: CASSMSTEGQETQYF.